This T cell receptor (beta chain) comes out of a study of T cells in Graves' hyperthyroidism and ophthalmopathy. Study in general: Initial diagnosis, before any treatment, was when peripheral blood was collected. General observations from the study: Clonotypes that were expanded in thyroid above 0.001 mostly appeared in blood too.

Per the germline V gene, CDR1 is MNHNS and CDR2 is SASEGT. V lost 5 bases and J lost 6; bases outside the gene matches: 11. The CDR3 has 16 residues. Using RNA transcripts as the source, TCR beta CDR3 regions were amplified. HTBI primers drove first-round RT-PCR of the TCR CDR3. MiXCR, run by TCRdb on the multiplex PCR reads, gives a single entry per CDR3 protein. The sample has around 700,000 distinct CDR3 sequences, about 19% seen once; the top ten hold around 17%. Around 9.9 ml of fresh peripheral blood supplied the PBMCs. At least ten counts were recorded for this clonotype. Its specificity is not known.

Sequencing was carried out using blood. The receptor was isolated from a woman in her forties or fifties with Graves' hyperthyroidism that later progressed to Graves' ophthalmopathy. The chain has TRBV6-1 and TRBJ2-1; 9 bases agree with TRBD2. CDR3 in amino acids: CASSRAGGQGGNEQFF. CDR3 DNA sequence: TGTGCCAGCAGTCGGGCGGGGGGGCAGGGTGGCAATGAGCAGTTCTTC.